A single sample gave rise to the 25 T cell receptor beta chains below, sequenced in a study of T cells expressing NK-cell markers. From its re-call of the 5' RACE reads, TCRdb lists each CDR3 protein once, without DNA. The sample table includes some 110,000 distinct CDR3 sequences. Source material: blood T cells: a sorted CD56 or NKG2C T cell subset, CD4+ or CD8+ T cells, or bulk PBMC T cells (not recorded which). Source of these receptors: a woman aged 18 to 75 in good health.

V and J are TRBV5-1 and TRBJ2-1; the TRBD2 assignment by TCRdb is unverifiable without DNA. The CDR3 covers 14 residues. Germline V gene lookup returns CDR1 SGHRS and CDR2 YFSETQ. CDR3 residues: CASRAPGPYNEQFF.

The chain recombines TRBV6-5 with TRBJ2-5; TCRdb returns TRBD2, unconfirmable since there is no DNA. Germline CDR1 and CDR2: MNHEY and SVGAGI. This CDR3 comprises 17 residues. CDR3 loop: CASSSLTDTAMEETQYF.

The chain's CDR3 is CASSSDTGTGEQYF. V is TRBV12-3 or TRBV12-4 and J is TRBJ2-7; no DNA is available, so the TRBD1 call from TCRdb remains unchecked. The CDR3 runs to 14 residues.

The chain is built from TRBV20-1 and TRBJ1-2. The CDR3 contains 14 residues. Germline V gene sequence: CDR1 DFQATT, CDR2 SNEGSKA (reference sequence). The CDR3 loop is CSARVGGTFYGYTF.

V and J are TRBV6-1 and TRBJ1-4. From germline, CDR1 is MNHNS and CDR2 SASEGT. This CDR3 has 15 amino acids. The CDR3 reads CASSPRGGSNEKLFF.

V is TRBV20-1 and J is TRBJ2-7; TCRdb indicates TRBD1, and absent DNA this call remains unverified. This CDR3 comprises 11 residues. Germline V lookup: CDR1 DFQATT, CDR2 SNEGSKA (reference sequence). CDR3: CTGNLIDEQYF.

The chain is built from TRBV4-3 and TRBJ2-1; no DNA is available, so the TRBD1 call from TCRdb remains unchecked. The CDR3 loop spans 16 amino acids. The germline gives CDR1 LGHNA, CDR2 YSLEER. The CDR3: CASSQGPGGVYNEQFF.

CDR3 loop: CASSSYLLASGYDTQYF. The chain joins TRBV5-5 to TRBJ2-3; TCRdb selects TRBD2, and the lack of DNA leaves this call unchecked. The CDR3 is 17 residues long. Germline values: CDR1 SGHKS, CDR2 YYEKEE (reference sequence). The whole variable domain, remainder taken from reference TRBV5-5 and TRBJ2-3, is DAGVTQSPTHLIKTRGQQVTLRCSPISGHKSVSWYQQVLGQGPQFIFQYYEKEERGRGNFPDRFSARQFPNYSSELNVNALLLGDSALYLCASSSYLLASGYDTQYFGPGTRLTVL.

This rearrangement joins TRBV9 to TRBJ2-5. From germline, CDR1 is SGDLS and CDR2 YYNGEE. This CDR3 contains 16 residues. The CDR3 loop is CASSVASLPSRETQYF.

The chain joins TRBV4-3 to TRBJ2-1. The V gene's germline CDR1 is LGHNA and CDR2 YSLEER. The CDR3 spans 15 residues. CDR3 amino acids: CASSADSSSYNEQFF.

The rearrangement joins TRBV19 to TRBJ2-7; TCRdb calls TRBD1, which cannot be checked without DNA. Germline CDR1 LNHDA, CDR2 SQIVND (reference sequence). The CDR3 consists of 14 residues. The CDR3 loop is CASSITPSEYEQYF. Looking up the rest from reference TRBV19 and TRBJ2-7 gives the full variable domain: DGGITQSPKYLFRKEGQNVTLSCEQNLNHDAMYWYRQDPGQGLRLIYYSQIVNDFQKGDIAEGYSVSREKKESFPLTVTSAQKNPTAFYLCASSITPSEYEQYFGPGTRLTVT.

This chain connects TRBV12-3 or TRBV12-4 to TRBJ2-2; TCRdb outputs TRBD1, but without DNA this stays unchecked. This CDR3 has 16 amino acids. Here the CDR3 reads CASSTKGQLNTGELFF.

This chain joins TRBV20-1 and TRBJ1-2; checking the TCRdb D call of TRBD1 is not possible without DNA. The V gene's germline CDR1 is DFQATT and CDR2 SNEGSKA (reference sequence). CDR3 size: 15 residues. The CDR3 here is CRFWGQGARDYGYTF.

This chain uses TRBV27 with TRBJ2-2. Germline loops: CDR1 MNHEY, CDR2 SMNVEV (reference sequence). The CDR3 loop spans 13 amino acids. This CDR3 reads CASGTSGTGELFF.

V gene TRBV29-1 combines with J gene TRBJ2-5; TCRdb gives TRBD1 as the D gene, but with no DNA this cannot be confirmed. Germline CDR1 SQVTM, CDR2 ANQGSEA. CDR3 length equals 12 residues. The CDR3: CSCDPTPETQYF.

The chain combines TRBV21-1 with TRBJ2-2. TRBV21-1 is reported as a pseudogene. The CDR3 length is 15 residues. CDR3 in amino acids: CASTLLAPNTGELFF.

The genes are TRBV7-2 and TRBJ2-7; the TCRdb call, TRBD2, lacks DNA for checking. This CDR3 is built from 17 residues. Germline CDR1 is SGHTA and CDR2 is FQGNSA. CDR3 loop: CASSLALSGPPGYEQYF.

The chain is built from TRBV11-3 and TRBJ2-1; checking the TCRdb D call of TRBD1 is not possible without DNA. Germline V gene lookup returns CDR1 SGHNT and CDR2 YENEEA. This CDR3 is 13 amino acids long. This chain's CDR3 is CASSYPGANEQFF.

This chain connects TRBV10-3 to TRBJ2-5; the TCRdb D gene call, TRBD1, has no DNA to confirm it. Germline CDR1 reads ENHRY; CDR2 reads SYGVKD. The CDR3 loop spans 17 amino acids. The chain's CDR3 is CAISDPQSTDLQETQYF.

The rearrangement uses TRBV29-1 and TRBJ2-1; with no DNA, the TCRdb D assignment of TRBD2 cannot be verified. Germline V CDR1 and CDR2: SQVTM, ANQGSEA. CDR3 length: 14 residues. CDR3 sequence: CSVVILAGVNEQFF.

The chain uses TRBV15 and TRBJ2-1; TCRdb selects TRBD2, and the lack of DNA leaves this call unchecked. The V gene's germline CDR1 is LNHNV and CDR2 YYDKDF (reference sequence). The CDR3 covers 15 residues. Here the CDR3 reads CATSRASGSYNEQFF.

V is TRBV29-1 and J is TRBJ1-1. The V gene's germline CDR1 is SQVTM and CDR2 ANQGSEA. CDR3 length: 12 residues. CDR3 residues: CSVEGEDPEAFF. The variable domain in full, with the rest retrieved from reference TRBV29-1 and TRBJ1-1, is SAVISQKPSRDICQRGTSLTIQCQVDSQVTMMFWYRQQPGQSLTLIATANQGSEATYESGFVIDKFPISRPNLTFSTLTVSNMSPEDSSIYLCSVEGEDPEAFFGQGTRLTVV.

This chain connects TRBV7-8 to TRBJ2-1; the D call of TRBD1 rests on TCRdb alone, since no DNA is present to check it. CDR1 and CDR2 from the germline V gene are SGHVS and FQNEAQ. The CDR3 totals 13 residues. This CDR3 is CASSLFREREQFF. Full variable domain (missing parts from reference TRBV7-8 and TRBJ2-1): GAGVSQSPRYKVAKRGQDVALRCDPISGHVSLFWYQQALGQGPEFLTYFQNEAQLDKSGLPSDRFFAERPEGSVSTLKIQRTQQEDSAVYLCASSLFREREQFFGPGTRLTVL.

The chain has TRBV12-3 or TRBV12-4 and TRBJ1-2. This CDR3 has 12 residues. The CDR3 sequence is CASSLVGYGYTF.

This rearrangement joins TRBV19 to TRBJ1-3. The CDR3 runs 15 residues. Germline V gene sequence: CDR1 LNHDA, CDR2 SQIVND (reference sequence). The CDR3 loop is CASSMDPSSGNTIYF.